A selection of T cell receptor beta chains follows, all from one sample in a study of T cells in Graves' hyperthyroidism and ophthalmopathy. In TCRdb, the multiplex PCR reads were re-called with MiXCR into one record per CDR3 protein. The sample consists of approximately 430,000 distinct CDR3 sequences, about 15% of them appearing once. Sample: blood. The receptors were sampled from a man between 18 and 29 years old with Graves' ophthalmopathy. Both conserved end residues are part of each CDR3. D genes are given only for firm matches. The size entry is marked missing in some rows and otherwise reads once, few, many or a size class.

V	D	size	J	DNA	CDR3
TRBV7-9	TRBD2	few	TRBJ2-5	TGTGCCAGCAGCTTAGGGACTAGCGGGGGTATCTCACAAGAGACCCAGTACTTC	CASSLGTSGGISQETQYF
TRBV20-1	TRBD2	many	TRBJ2-7	TGCAGTGCTTCCCCCAGGGCGGGGGATACCTACGAGCAGTACTTC	CSASPRAGDTYEQYF
TRBV5-5	NA	few	TRBJ1-5	TGTGCCAGCAGCTTGGAAGGGGGTGGACGTCAGCCCCAGCATTTT	CASSLEGGGRQPQHF
TRBV18	NA	many	TRBJ1-2	TGTGCCAGCTCAGGGACGATGACGCCTAACTATGGCTACACCTTC	CASSGTMTPNYGYTF
TRBV7-2	TRBD2	many	TRBJ2-1	TGTGCCAGCAGCTTTGGCCTGAGGTGGGAGGGGAATGAGCAGTTCTTC	CASSFGLRWEGNEQFF
TRBV10-3	TRBD1	NA	TRBJ2-5	TGTGCCATCAGGGACAGGGAGGTTGAGACCCAGTACTTC	CAIRDREVETQYF
TRBV12-3/TRBV12-4	NA	many	TRBJ2-3	TGTGCCAGCAGTTTGGGGCTTGGCACAGATACGCAGTATTTT	CASSLGLGTDTQYF
TRBV15	NA	few	TRBJ2-7	TGTGCCACCAGCAGAGGATCAGGTCTCGAGCAGTACTTC	CATSRGSGLEQYF
TRBV6-1	NA	many	TRBJ2-6	TGTGCCAGCAGTCTCCTCCTCCCGGGTCCGGTCTCTGGGGCCAACGTCCTGACTTTC	CASSLLLPGPVSGANVLTF
TRBV4-1	TRBD2	many	TRBJ2-7	TGCGCCAGCAGCCAGGCTGGGACTACTGGAGACGAGCAGTACTTC	CASSQAGTTGDEQYF
TRBV19	NA	few	TRBJ1-1	TGTGCCAGTTGGTGGGGGGGCACTGAAGCTTTCTTT	CASWWGGTEAFF
TRBV12-3/TRBV12-4	NA	many	TRBJ1-1	TGTGCCAGCAGTTTCGCTCAAGGGCGAGCTTTCTTT	CASSFAQGRAFF
TRBV9	TRBD2	few	TRBJ2-5	TGTGCCTCCAAAGAGGGCGGGGGGCAGGGAGAGACCCAGTACTTC	CASKEGGGQGETQYF
TRBV19	TRBD2	NA	TRBJ2-5	TGTGCCAGTAGCTGGGGACTAGCGGGAGTTCAAGAGACCCAGTACTTC	CASSWGLAGVQETQYF
TRBV29-1	TRBD1	NA	TRBJ1-4	TGCAGCGTTTCGCGACAGGGAGCTAATGAAAAACTGTTTTTT	CSVSRQGANEKLFF
TRBV12-3/TRBV12-4	TRBD1	many	TRBJ2-1	TGTGCCAGCAGCCCCAGTGGGGACAGGGCTGAGCAGTTCTTC	CASSPSGDRAEQFF
TRBV6-4	NA	many	TRBJ2-2	TGTGCCAGCAGTGTAGGCACGAACACCGGGGAGCTGTTTTTT	CASSVGTNTGELFF
TRBV9	TRBD1	many	TRBJ2-7	TGTGCCAGCAGCGTAACAGGGGTACGGCAACACGAGCAGTACTTC	CASSVTGVRQHEQYF
TRBV14	NA	NA	TRBJ1-2	TGTGCCAGCAGCCAGCTAAAGAAAGGGTCCCGGCATGGCTACACCTTC	CASSQLKKGSRHGYTF
TRBV29-1	TRBD1	many	TRBJ2-1	TGCAGCGTTGAATTAGGGTACAGGGGGAGTATTGTTGAGCAGTTCTTC	CSVELGYRGSIVEQFF
TRBV6-5	NA	few	TRBJ2-2	TGTGCCAGCAGTTTTTTAGGAGTGGGGTCCGGGGAGCTGTTTTTT	CASSFLGVGSGELFF
TRBV10-3	TRBD1	many	TRBJ2-1	TGTGCCATCAGCCTCGGACAGGGATACAATGAGCAGTTCTTC	CAISLGQGYNEQFF
TRBV16	NA	many	TRBJ1-1	TGTGCCAGCAGCCGGCGGGGTACTGAAGCTTTCTTT	CASSRRGTEAFF
TRBV5-1	TRBD2	many	TRBJ2-1	TGCGCCAGCAGCGTTAGCGGGATAAATGAGCAGTTCTTC	CASSVSGINEQFF
TRBV5-1	TRBD2	NA	TRBJ2-2	TGCGCCAGCAGCTTAGCGGGAATCTCCGGGGAGCTGTTTTTT	CASSLAGISGELFF
TRBV12-3/TRBV12-4	TRBD2	many	TRBJ2-1	TGTGCCAGCACCTCCCCTCTAGCGGGAGCGGGAAATGAGCAGTTCTTC	CASTSPLAGAGNEQFF
TRBV7-9	NA	few	TRBJ2-2	TGTGCCAGCAGCTTTACAGGGACCCACACCGGGGAGCTGTTTTTT	CASSFTGTHTGELFF
TRBV20-1	NA	many	TRBJ1-1	TGCAGTGCTCCCCAAGGGCCGAACACTGAAGCTTTCTTT	CSAPQGPNTEAFF
TRBV9	NA	many	TRBJ1-1	TGTGCCAGCAGCGTAGGTCGCGGCGACACTGAAGCTTTCTTT	CASSVGRGDTEAFF
TRBV2	NA	many	TRBJ1-2	TGTGCCAGCAGTGAAGGGGCTTACTATGGCTACACCTTC	CASSEGAYYGYTF
TRBV11-3	NA	many	TRBJ2-5	TGTGCCAGCAGCTTACTTGGGAGTAGTGAGACCCAGTACTTC	CASSLLGSSETQYF
TRBV7-8	NA	many	TRBJ1-6	TGTGCCAGCAGCGGGGGGAATTCACCCCTCCACTTT	CASSGGNSPLHF
TRBV2	TRBD2	many	TRBJ2-2	TGTGCCAGCAGGAATACCCCGTGGACTAGGGGCAAGCCCGGGGAGCTGTTTTTT	CASRNTPWTRGKPGELFF
TRBV11-3	NA	many	TRBJ2-3	TGTGCCAGCAGCTTCAGGGGCACAGATACGCAGTATTTT	CASSFRGTDTQYF
TRBV12-3/TRBV12-4	TRBD2	many	TRBJ2-1	TGTGCCAGCAGCCCCTCGGCTAGCGGGGGCAATGAGCAGTTCTTC	CASSPSASGGNEQFF
TRBV24-1	NA	many	TRBJ1-5	TGTGCCACCAGTGCCCAAGCAGGGCAGCCCCAGCATTTT	CATSAQAGQPQHF
TRBV6-1	TRBD1	many	TRBJ2-7	TGTGCCAGCAGTGAGCTTTACAGGGGAAACTACGAGCAGTACTTC	CASSELYRGNYEQYF
TRBV5-6	NA	few	TRBJ1-2	TGTGCCAGCAGCTTGGGGACCGCGGAATTTAGCTATGGCTACACCTTC	CASSLGTAEFSYGYTF
TRBV29-1	TRBD2	NA	TRBJ2-3	TGCAGCGTTGCCCGGGCCCCGGGGGGAGATACGCAGTATTTT	CSVARAPGGDTQYF
TRBV20-1	TRBD2	many	TRBJ2-7	TGCAGTGCTAGAGGAGACTTACTAGCGGGGGGTCTTTTCTCCTACGAGCAGTACTTC	CSARGDLLAGGLFSYEQYF
TRBV11-2	NA	many	TRBJ2-7	TGTGCCAGCAGCTTAGGTGCGGGCGGGGCCTACGAGCAGTACTTC	CASSLGAGGAYEQYF
TRBV5-1	TRBD1	few	TRBJ1-3	TGCGCCAGCAGGCCCGGGACAGGGGGCAGTGGAAACACCATATATTTT	CASRPGTGGSGNTIYF
TRBV6-2/TRBV6-3	TRBD2	many	TRBJ2-5	TGTGCCAGCAGTACCTCTAGCGGGAGCGGGCCAAAAGAGACCCAGTACTTC	CASSTSSGSGPKETQYF
TRBV6-2/TRBV6-3	NA	many	TRBJ2-3	TGTGCCAGCAGTTACGAAGCGGGCACAGATACGCAGTATTTT	CASSYEAGTDTQYF
TRBV29-1	TRBD2	few	TRBJ2-3	TGCAGCGTTGAAGGCCGGACTAGCTATAAACCAGATACGCAGTATTTT	CSVEGRTSYKPDTQYF